The 22 T cell receptor beta chains below come from one sample, sequenced in a study of shared clonotypes between healthy human individuals. Method: immunoSEQ multiplex PCR; TCRdb's copy keeps in-frame clones and lacks some. The sample lists over a million clones, about four fifths occurring once. Sequenced: memory CD4+ T cells from PBMCs. Subset here: CD45RA-negative fraction. All receptors come from a man between 18 and 29 years old in good health. Some clones in this sample may be carry-over from other donors' samples.

This chain uses TRBV4-2 with TRBJ2-5, with 8 bases aligning to TRBD2. Per the germline V gene, CDR1 is LGHNA and CDR2 is YNFKEQ. The V and J ends lost 1 base and 1 base, in that order; junction bases with no gene match: 17. The CDR3 has 20 amino acids. CDR3 coding DNA: TGTGCCAGCAGCCAAGGCCTAGCGGGCCGAGCAGGAAGGGGCCAAGAGACCCAGTACTTC. This sequence encodes CASSQGLAGRAGRGQETQYF.

The V call is TRBV7-9, the J call TRBJ1-5; tentative D call: TRBD1 (6 bases). The V and J ends lost 4 bases and 4 bases respectively, with 8 bases between them. This CDR3 has 13 residues. Germline CDR1 is SEHNR and CDR2 is FQNEAQ (reference sequence). In DNA form, the CDR3 reads TGTGCCAGCAGCTCAACAGGGAATCAGCCCCAGCATTTT. It encodes CASSSTGNQPQHF.

The chain employs TRBV18 and TRBJ1-1; D remains unclear. This CDR3 comprises 14 residues. In germline, CDR1 is KGHSH, CDR2 LQKENI. The V gene lost 6 bases and the J gene lost 5 bases, with 16 bases spanning the gap. CDR3 in DNA: TGTGCCAGCTCCCCTTCGGCGGTTCCTACTGAAGCTTTCTTT. The encoded protein is CASSPSAVPTEAFF.

V usage is TRBV7-2 and J usage is TRBJ2-1; unclear D gene. The CDR3 sequence is 14 residues long. The germline gives CDR1 SGHTA, CDR2 FQGNSA. With 2 bases removed from V and 7 bases from J, the gap between germline ends came to 12 bases. The CDR3: CASSLTWAGNEQFF. The CDR3 DNA reads TGTGCCAGCAGCTTAACTTGGGCCGGAAATGAGCAGTTCTTC.

The V call is TRBV10-3, the J call TRBJ1-1, with D tentatively TRBD1 (6 bases). Germline loops: CDR1 ENHRY, CDR2 SYGVKD. Trimming shortened V by 4 bases and J by 1 base, and 19 bases separated the two germline ends. The CDR3 covers 17 residues. This CDR3 reads CAISVMDSGGTNTEAFF. Written as DNA, the CDR3 is TGTGCCATCAGTGTAATGGACAGCGGAGGGACGAACACTGAAGCTTTCTTT.

This clone was detected a few times. The chain is built from TRBV5-1 and TRBJ2-4, with 10 bases aligning to TRBD2. CDR3 length: 14 amino acids. In germline, CDR1 is SGHRS, CDR2 YFSETQ. With 3 bases clipped from V and 12 bases from J, the junction kept 9 bases outside the gene matches. CDR3 sequence reads: CASSSRLAGEDQYF. The CDR3 coding sequence is TGCGCCAGCAGCTCCCGACTAGCGGGTGAGGATCAGTACTTC.

The rearrangement links TRBV6-1 to TRBJ2-5; possibly TRBD1 for D (6 bases). CDR1 is MNHNS and CDR2 is SASEGT in the germline V gene. The CDR3 spans 13 residues. V was clipped by 6 bases and J by 1 base, with 9 bases between them. CDR3 region: CASSPRGQETQYF. DNA of the CDR3: TGTGCCAGCAGCCCCAGGGGCCAAGAGACCCAGTACTTC.

This clone was observed a few times. CDR3 nucleotide sequence: TGTGCCAGCAGCCACGCTAGCACAGATACGCAGTATTTT. Protein sequence: CASSHASTDTQYF. This rearrangement joins TRBV7-9 to TRBJ2-3; no reliable D call. Germline CDR1 SEHNR, CDR2 FQNEAQ (reference sequence). This CDR3 has 13 residues. Trimming removed 5 bases from V and 0 bases from J, with 6 bases in between.

The chain couples TRBV27 to TRBJ2-7; D is tentatively TRBD1 or TRBD2 (6 bases each). This CDR3 region has 14 residues. Germline CDR1 and CDR2: MNHEY and SMNVEV (reference sequence). Trimming took 4 bases from V and 3 from J, leaving 13 bases between them. The CDR3 DNA reads TGTGCCAGCAGTTACCGCGGGACAATCTACGAGCAGTACTTC. It specifies CASSYRGTIYEQYF.

This clone has more than one count but fewer than ten. The chain has TRBV11-2 and TRBJ1-3; no reliable D call. V lost 5 bases and J lost 0, with 11 bases in between. The CDR3 covers 15 residues. Germline CDR1 and CDR2: SGHAT and FQNNGV. As DNA, the CDR3 is TGTGCCAGCAGCCCCGTACGGGACTCTGGAAACACCATATATTTT. Amino acid sequence: CASSPVRDSGNTIYF.

This chain joins TRBV18 and TRBJ2-7, with D tentatively TRBD1 or TRBD2 (6 bases each). The germline gives CDR1 KGHSH, CDR2 LQKENI. CDR3 size: 15 residues. Trimming stripped 3 bases from V and 2 bases from J, with 14 bases between. The DNA for the CDR3 is TGTGCCAGCTCACCCGCCGCAGGGGAGGCCTACGAGCAGTACTTC. The encoded protein is CASSPAAGEAYEQYF.

The chain uses TRBV28 and TRBJ2-7, with 11 bases identical to TRBD1. J lost 4 bases, V lost 6 bases, and 8 bases had no gene match. The CDR3 runs 15 residues. The germline gives CDR1 MDHEN, CDR2 SYDVKM. CDR3 region: CASSYGQGARYEQYF. The CDR3 DNA follows: TGTGCCAGCAGCTATGGACAGGGGGCTAGGTACGAGCAGTACTTC.

The chain recombines TRBV7-2 with TRBJ2-3; D unresolved. Trimming shortened V by 4 bases and J by 4 bases, and 6 bases separated the two germline ends. Germline V CDR1 and CDR2: SGHTA, FQGNSA. CDR3 length equals 12 residues. The CDR3 sequence is CASSWASDTQYF. The CDR3 DNA is TGTGCCAGCAGCTGGGCCTCAGATACGCAGTATTTT.

This clone has more than one count but fewer than ten. The V call is TRBV5-8, the J call TRBJ2-1, with a possible D match to TRBD2 (6 bases). V lost 4 bases to trimming and J lost 9 bases, with 20 bases between them. CDR3 size: 15 residues. Germline V gene sequence: CDR1 SGHTS, CDR2 YDEGEE. CDR3 in amino acids: CASSPGTSRFGEQFF. CDR3 in DNA: TGTGCCAGCAGCCCCGGGACTTCCCGTTTCGGTGAGCAGTTCTTC. The complete variable domain, with remaining parts taken from reference TRBV5-8 and TRBJ2-1, reads EAGVTQSPTHLIKTRGQQATLRCSPISGHTSVYWYQQALGLGLQFLLWYDEGEERNRGNFPPRFSGRQFPNYSSELNVNALELEDSALYLCASSPGTSRFGEQFFGPGTRLTVL.

The chain uses TRBV18 and TRBJ1-1; D remains unclear. From germline, CDR1 is KGHSH and CDR2 LQKENI. This CDR3 has 14 amino acids. With 6 bases removed from V and 8 bases from J, the gap between germline ends came to 19 bases. CDR3 sequence reads: CASSPRSPVGEAFF. In DNA, the CDR3 is TGTGCCAGCTCCCCCCGGTCCCCAGTTGGAGAAGCTTTCTTT.

This sequence joins TRBV10-3 and TRBJ1-2, with 11 positions matching TRBD1. The V and J ends lost 6 bases and 4 bases, in that order; junction bases with no gene match: 10. Germline V lookup: CDR1 ENHRY, CDR2 SYGVKD. This CDR3 is built from 16 residues. The CDR3 coding sequence is TGTGCCATCAGAGCTCCTCGGACAGGGGGCTCCTATGGCTACACCTTC. Protein product: CAIRAPRTGGSYGYTF.

This clone was seen many times. V and J are TRBV7-6 and TRBJ2-1, with TRBD1 matching over 9 bases. Germline V gives CDR1 SGHVS, CDR2 FNYEAQ. The length of the CDR3 is 17 residues. With V trimmed by 2 bases and J by 7 bases, 12 bases remained unmatched. The CDR3: CASSLMSGTGTRNEQFF. CDR3 sequence (DNA): TGTGCCAGCAGCTTAATGTCGGGGACAGGGACTCGGAATGAGCAGTTCTTC.

CDR3 in amino acids: CATSSGTGFGYTF. The CDR3 bases are TGTGCCACCAGCAGCGGGACAGGGTTTGGCTACACCTTC. This chain connects TRBV15 to TRBJ1-2; 9 bases agree with TRBD1. Per the germline V gene, CDR1 is LNHNV and CDR2 is YYDKDF (reference sequence). CDR3 length: 13 residues. The junction had 3 bases not matched to a gene; V was cut back by 3 bases and J by 7 bases.

In this sample, this clone turned up a few times. CDR3 coding DNA: TGTGCCAGCAGACCCGGGACAGGGGTCTATGGCTACACCTTC. Amino acid sequence: CASRPGTGVYGYTF. The genes are TRBV28 and TRBJ1-2; 10 positions agree with TRBD1. The CDR3 consists of 14 residues. Germline values: CDR1 MDHEN, CDR2 SYDVKM. The V segment lost 6 bases and the J segment 4 bases; nucleotides outside the gene matches: 5.

The rearrangement joins TRBV27 to TRBJ1-1; possible D gene TRBD1, 5 bases. The CDR3 consists of 14 residues. The V and J ends lost 2 bases and 5 bases respectively, with 12 bases between them. In germline, CDR1 is MNHEY, CDR2 SMNVEV (reference sequence). The CDR3 spells CASSLEGVWTEAFF. CDR3 in DNA: TGTGCCAGCAGTTTAGAAGGGGTATGGACTGAAGCTTTCTTT.

The chain recombines TRBV5-4 with TRBJ1-1; no firm D call. Between the trimmed V and J ends, which lost 4 bases and 2 bases, there was a span of 9 bases. Per germline, CDR1 SGHNT and CDR2 YYREEE (reference sequence). The CDR3 consists of 13 residues. The CDR3 sequence is CASSAGSNTEAFF. For the CDR3, the DNA is TGTGCCAGCAGCGCCGGGTCAAACACTGAAGCTTTCTTT. The whole variable domain, remainder taken from reference TRBV5-4 and TRBJ1-1, is ETGVTQSPTHLIKTRGQQVTLRCSSQSGHNTVSWYQQALGQGPQFIFQYYREEENGRGNFPPRFSGLQFPNYSSELNVNALELDDSALYLCASSAGSNTEAFFGQGTRLTVV.

This clone was detected a few times. V and J are TRBV7-9 and TRBJ2-5, with D maybe TRBD1 (5 bases). With 5 bases removed from V and 2 bases from J, the gap between germline ends came to 21 bases. CDR1 and CDR2 (germline): SEHNR, FQNEAQ (reference sequence). The CDR3 runs 17 residues. The DNA of the CDR3 is TGTGCCAGCAGCCCACCGATAAGGGGCGGAAAGCAAGAGACCCAGTACTTC. Translating it yields CASSPPIRGGKQETQYF.